A selection of T cell receptor beta chains follows, all from one sample in a study of T cells after yellow fever vaccination. TCRdb itself ran the 5' RACE reads through MiXCR, one entry per CDR3 protein. The repertoire includes about 58,000 distinct CDR3 sequences, more than 5.5% of them detected once, and around 44% sits in the top ten. The sequences come from CD8+ T cells sorted from PBMCs, collected on the day of the first yellow fever vaccination. These receptors came from a man aged 18 to 29 who received the YFV17D yellow fever vaccine. Each CDR3 is given with its conserved first and last residue. Fields, in order: D gene, clone size, J gene, V gene, CDR3 protein, CDR3 DNA. The D gene is left open where the match is weak. Clone size appears in some rows only: once, few, many, or a class for an expanded clone.

. few TRBJ2-1 TRBV29-1 CSVEQASIYNEQFF TGCAGCGTTGAGCAAGCGAGTATCTACAATGAGCAGTTCTTC
TRBD2 few TRBJ2-5 TRBV7-2 CASRPGTSGHQETQYF TGTGCCAGCAGACCCGGGACTAGCGGGCATCAAGAGACCCAGTACTTC
TRBD2 many TRBJ2-3 TRBV5-6 CASSQTSGGVTYTDTQYF TGTGCCAGCAGCCAGACTAGCGGGGGGGTGACATACACAGATACGCAGTATTTT
TRBD1 many TRBJ1-4 TRBV7-8 CASSLGTGPEKLFF TGTGCCAGCAGCTTAGGGACAGGGCCTGAAAAACTGTTTTTT
TRBD2 many TRBJ2-3 TRBV29-1 CSVATSGGITDTQYF TGCAGCGTCGCGACTAGCGGGGGAATCACAGATACGCAGTATTTT
. . TRBJ2-2 TRBV4-3 CASSQDYPGTYSDTGELFF TGCGCCAGCAGCCAAGATTATCCAGGGACCTACTCGGACACCGGGGAGCTGTTTTTT
. many TRBJ2-3 TRBV29-1 CSVDASDSRTQYF TGCAGCGTTGACGCGAGCGACAGTAGGACGCAGTATTTT
. few TRBJ2-5 TRBV6-5 CASSYGGGVQETQYF TGTGCCAGCAGTTACGGCGGGGGCGTTCAAGAGACCCAGTACTTC
. many TRBJ2-7 TRBV6-1 CASSELQGYEQYF TGTGCCAGCAGTGAACTGCAGGGCTACGAGCAGTACTTC
TRBD1 many TRBJ2-7 TRBV7-9 CASSKSSGTGLYEQYF TGTGCCAGCAGCAAATCATCCGGGACAGGGCTGTACGAGCAGTACTTC
. . TRBJ2-6 TRBV6-2/TRBV6-3 CASTPLPTGSSGANVLTF TGTGCCAGCACCCCTCTGCCGACCGGAAGCTCTGGGGCCAACGTCCTGACTTTC
TRBD1 few TRBJ2-5 TRBV5-1 CASSPGTAKSTQYF TGCGCCAGCAGCCCAGGGACAGCCAAGAGCACCCAGTACTTC
TRBD1 many TRBJ2-3 TRBV4-2 CASSQETRQGGPDTQYF TGTGCCAGCAGCCAAGAAACTCGACAGGGTGGACCAGATACGCAGTATTTT
. many TRBJ2-2 TRBV9 CASSVVSNPNTGELFF TGTGCCAGCAGCGTTGTCTCCAACCCGAACACCGGGGAGCTGTTTTTT
TRBD2 few TRBJ2-1 TRBV7-6 CASSLELAGANYNEQFF TGTGCCAGCAGCTTAGAACTAGCGGGGGCCAACTACAATGAGCAGTTCTTC
. many TRBJ1-2 TRBV5-6 CASSFPTLSSDSPNYGYTF TGTGCCAGCAGCTTCCCCACCTTATCTTCGGACAGTCCTAACTATGGCTACACCTTC
TRBD2 many TRBJ2-5 TRBV4-1 CASSFLAGEETQYF TGCGCCAGCAGCTTCCTAGCGGGGGAAGAGACCCAGTACTTC
TRBD1 . TRBJ2-2 TRBV7-6 CASSYRGGTGELFF TGTGCCAGCAGCTACAGGGGTGGGACCGGGGAGCTGTTTTTT
. . TRBJ2-1 TRBV2 CASFGTEAYNEQFF TGTGCCAGTTTTGGGACGGAAGCCTACAATGAGCAGTTCTTC
. many TRBJ2-2 TRBV5-5 CASSPLGYGTMNTGELFF TGTGCCAGCAGTCCCTTGGGGTACGGGACAATGAACACCGGGGAGCTGTTTTTT
TRBD2 . TRBJ2-1 TRBV5-4 CASSLGASGGPGREQFF TGTGCCAGCAGCTTGGGGGCTAGCGGGGGGCCAGGTCGGGAGCAGTTCTTC
. few TRBJ1-2 TRBV5-1 CASSTGTVNYGYTF TGCGCCAGCAGCACCGGGACGGTGAACTATGGCTACACCTTC
. . TRBJ1-5 TRBV24-1 CATSDLRKGQPQHF TGTGCCACCAGTGATTTGCGGAAGGGGCAGCCCCAGCATTTT
. . TRBJ1-3 TRBV21-1 CASSKQVQTGNTIYF TGTGCCAGCAGCAAACAGGTGCAAACTGGAAACACCATATATTTT
. many TRBJ2-2 TRBV5-1 CASSVYGATGELFF TGCGCCAGCAGCGTCTACGGTGCCACCGGGGAGCTGTTTTTT
. many TRBJ1-2 TRBV12-5 CASGLGSGANYGYTF TGTGCTAGTGGTTTAGGATCAGGAGCAAACTATGGCTACACCTTC
TRBD2 many TRBJ2-2 TRBV7-6 CASSLLAGGPVAGELFF TGTGCCAGCAGCTTACTAGCGGGGGGCCCCGTGGCCGGGGAGCTGTTTTTT
. many TRBJ1-3 TRBV28 CASSPSPRNAIYF TGTGCCAGCAGCCCAAGTCCCCGAAACGCCATATATTTT
. . TRBJ1-2 TRBV6-1 CASSDRDTSLVWGYTF TGTGCCAGCAGTGACCGGGACACAAGTTTAGTATGGGGCTACACCTTC
TRBD2 few TRBJ2-1 TRBV4-3 CASSLLAGGVYNEQFF TGCGCCAGCAGCCTCCTAGCGGGGGGGGTCTACAATGAGCAGTTCTTC
. many TRBJ1-1 TRBV27 CASNPGAGRLYTEAFF TGTGCCAGCAATCCCGGGGCAGGGAGGTTATACACTGAAGCTTTCTTT
TRBD2 . TRBJ2-3 TRBV4-1 CASSQDGTGGRSDTQYF TGCGCCAGCAGCCAAGATGGGACGGGGGGGCGGTCAGATACGCAGTATTTT
. few TRBJ2-3 TRBV4-2 CASSQDQLLDTQYF TGTGCCAGCAGCCAAGATCAACTCTTGGATACGCAGTATTTT
. few TRBJ2-6 TRBV18 CASSPTGYSGANVLTF TGTGCCAGCTCACCGACGGGATACTCTGGGGCCAACGTCCTGACTTTC
. many TRBJ2-3 TRBV20-1 CSARGSLKTDTQYF TGCAGTGCTAGAGGATCCCTGAAGACAGATACGCAGTATTTT
. many TRBJ2-1 TRBV6-2/TRBV6-3 CASSLANEQFF TGTGCCAGCAGTCTAGCCAATGAGCAGTTCTTC
TRBD1 . TRBJ1-6 TRBV4-3 CASSLDRGSLHF TGCGCCAGCAGCCTCGACAGGGGCTCCCTCCACTTT
. many TRBJ2-7 TRBV4-3 CASSQVEGYVYEQYF TGCGCCAGCAGCCAAGTTGAAGGGTATGTCTACGAGCAGTACTTC
. many TRBJ2-7 TRBV10-3 CAISESREQYF TGTGCCATCAGTGAGTCCCGGGAGCAGTACTTC
. few TRBJ2-5 TRBV12-3/TRBV12-4 CASRKTSEETQYF TGTGCCAGCAGGAAGACTAGTGAAGAGACCCAGTACTTC
TRBD2 many TRBJ2-7 TRBV9 CASSVGSGGYEQYF TGTGCCAGCAGCGTAGGTAGCGGGGGCTACGAGCAGTACTTC
. few TRBJ1-5 TRBV5-1 CASNPRGANQPQHF TGCGCCAGCAACCCCCGGGGCGCCAATCAGCCCCAGCATTTT
. . TRBJ2-7 TRBV25-1 CASSAGYEQYF TGTGCCAGCAGTGCCGGGTACGAGCAGTACTTC
TRBD2 many TRBJ2-5 TRBV5-5 CASGLAGGQGETQYF TGTGCCAGCGGACTAGCGGGGGGGCAGGGAGAGACCCAGTACTTC
TRBD1 . TRBJ2-2 TRBV11-1 CASSLLVEWDRPTGELFF TGTGCCAGCAGCTTATTGGTCGAATGGGACAGGCCCACCGGGGAGCTGTTTTTT
. few TRBJ1-2 TRBV6-1 CASRAFQAGGYTF TGTGCCAGCAGGGCCTTTCAGGCTGGAGGCTACACCTTC
. . TRBJ1-3 TRBV6-5 CASSYGRVWSGNTIYF TGTGCCAGCAGTTACGGGAGGGTTTGGTCTGGAAACACCATATATTTT
. few TRBJ1-4 TRBV15 CATSRGTWRDNEKLFF TGTGCCACCAGCAGAGGAACATGGCGGGATAATGAAAAACTGTTTTTT
. many TRBJ1-4 TRBV2 CASSWTTNEKLFF TGTGCCAGCAGCTGGACGACTAATGAAAAACTGTTTTTT
. . TRBJ1-6 TRBV20-1 CSARDTDSHVSPLHF TGCAGTGCTAGGGACACTGACAGCCACGTGTCACCCCTCCACTTT
. few TRBJ1-2 TRBV20-1 CSASQEMADLYGYTF TGCAGTGCTAGTCAGGAGATGGCAGACCTCTATGGCTACACCTTC
TRBD2 many TRBJ2-1 TRBV7-7 CASSRGGQFDEQFF TGTGCTAGCAGTCGGGGGGGTCAGTTTGATGAGCAGTTCTTC
. many TRBJ2-7 TRBV12-3/TRBV12-4 CASSFPGGLYEQYF TGTGCCAGCAGTTTCCCGGGGGGCCTATACGAGCAGTACTTC
. few TRBJ2-1 TRBV7-2 CASSQLAGRNEQFF TGTGCCAGCAGCCAGTTGGCAGGACGCAATGAGCAGTTCTTC